One sample yielded the 26 T cell receptor beta chains listed below, sequenced in a study of breast tumors, draining lymph nodes, adjacent tissues (dated by TCRdb to the mid-2010s). Library preparation used multiplex PCR. TCRdb shows the sequencer as Illumina HiSeq 2000. TCRdb reworked the public reads: Q25 trimming with fastp, MiXCR clone assembly, productive beta chains retained. Rows matching on CDR3 protein sequence are summarized as one entry with the most common DNA and genes. Counted in this sample were about 300,000 distinct CDR3 sequences; about 33% of them appeared once. The ten largest clones take up about 1.2% of the sample. Lymph node samples came from the axillary draining lymph nodes of breast cancer patients. The sequenced material came from axillary lymph node tissue. These TCRs come from a female donor with breast cancer. Some clones in this sample may be carry-over from other donors' samples.

Only a few counts were recorded for this clonotype. The chain combines TRBV14 with TRBJ2-1, with D perhaps TRBD2 (6 bases). Germline V CDR1 and CDR2: SGHDN, FVKESK. V dropped 8 bases and J dropped 4 bases, with 18 bases sitting between them. CDR3 length: 15 residues. The CDR3 DNA sequence: TGTGCCAGCTCACCGGCGGGACCCCCATACAATGAGCAGTTCTTC. Translated, it gives CASSPAGPPYNEQFF.

This clonotype was picked up many times. The chain has TRBV12-3 or TRBV12-4 and TRBJ1-5; possibly TRBD1 for D (5 bases). V was pared by 3 bases and J by 1 base, with 7 bases between. The CDR3 contains 14 residues. The CDR3: CASSLGVSNQPQHF. The CDR3 DNA sequence: TGTGCCAGCAGTTTGGGGGTGAGCAATCAGCCCCAGCATTTT.

At least ten counts were recorded for this clonotype. V usage is TRBV7-9 and J usage is TRBJ2-1, with D perhaps matching TRBD2 (6 bases). V was pared by 3 bases and J by 4 bases, with 13 bases between. Per the germline V gene, CDR1 is SEHNR and CDR2 is FQNEAQ (reference sequence). CDR3 size: 15 residues. The CDR3 region is CASSFRQRAYNEQFF. CDR3 nucleotides: TGTGCCAGCAGCTTTAGGCAGCGGGCGTACAATGAGCAGTTCTTC. The full variable domain, in which reference TRBV7-9 and TRBJ2-1 provide the parts outside the CDR3, is DTGVSQNPRHKITKRGQNVTFRCDPISEHNRLYWYRQTLGQGPEFLTYFQNEAQLEKSRLLSDRFSAERPKGSFSTLEIQRTEQGDSAMYLCASSFRQRAYNEQFFGPGTRLTVL.

In regard to this clonotype: With a much larger clone just one base away, this may be a read error. V gene TRBV20-1 combines with J gene TRBJ1-2; 8 nucleotides agree with TRBD1. Germline V gene sequence: CDR1 DFQATT, CDR2 SNEGSKA (reference sequence). The CDR3 length is 12 residues. The CDR3 region has the DNA TGCAGTGCTACGACAGGGGTCTATGGCTCCACCTTC. It yields the protein CSATTGVYGSTF.

This clonotype was counted ten times or more. The chain links TRBV5-1 to TRBJ1-5; D is perhaps TRBD1 (6 bases). Per germline, CDR1 SGHRS and CDR2 YFSETQ. V gave up 4 bases and J gave up 2 bases, with 13 bases separating them. CDR3 length: 15 amino acids. The CDR3 protein is CASSPTTGGNQPQHF. CDR3 coding DNA: TGCGCCAGCAGCCCCACGACAGGAGGCAATCAGCCCCAGCATTTT. The full variable domain, with the rest looked up from reference TRBV5-1 and TRBJ1-5, is KAGVTQTPRYLIKTRGQQVTLSCSPISGHRSVSWYQQTPGQGLQFLFEYFSETQRNKGNFPGRFSGRQFSNSRSEMNVSTLELGDSALYLCASSPTTGGNQPQHFGDGTRLSIL.

This clonotype was counted at least ten times. The CDR3, as DNA: TGCGCCAGCAGCTTGGGCAGTTCGGAGTCACCCCTCCACTTT. This sequence encodes CASSLGSSESPLHF. The chain couples TRBV5-1 to TRBJ1-6; unclear D gene. V dropped 0 bases and J dropped 10 bases, with 11 bases sitting between them. This CDR3 spans 14 amino acids. Germline loops: CDR1 SGHRS, CDR2 YFSETQ.

This sequence joins TRBV29-1 and TRBJ1-1; D is perhaps TRBD1 (5 bases). The ends were cut back, 4 bases at V and 1 base at J, with 13 bases in the middle. The CDR3 consists of 14 residues. Germline V gives CDR1 SQVTM, CDR2 ANQGSEA. The CDR3 bases are TGCAGCGTTGTACGGCAGGGAGCGAACACTGAAGCTTTCTTT. It is translated as CSVVRQGANTEAFF.

A remark on this clonotype: This may arise from a read error, as a much more abundant clone is one base away. This chain links TRBV10-3 with TRBJ1-5; maybe TRBD1 (5 bases). The CDR3 spans 15 residues. Between the trimmed V and J ends, which lost 6 bases and 2 bases, there was a span of 14 bases. The germline V gene encodes CDR1 ENHRY and CDR2 SYGVKD. The CDR3 sequence: CAISGDRGGNQPQHF. Written as DNA, the CDR3 is TGTGCCATCAGCGGCGACCGAGGGGGCAATCAGCCCCAGCATTTT.

In its sample, this clonotype was seen many times. This chain links TRBV4-1 with TRBJ2-1; 9 bases match TRBD1. CDR3 length: 14 amino acids. J gave up 8 bases and V 3 bases, and 5 bases lay outside the gene matches. Germline-derived CDR1 and CDR2 are MGHRA and YSYEKL. The CDR3 is CASSQVTGGDEQFF. CDR3 bases: TGCGCCAGCAGCCAGGTAACAGGGGGCGATGAGCAGTTCTTC.

J is TRBJ1-2 and V is TRBV27; weak D call: TRBD1 (5 bases). The V end was cut by 3 bases, the J end by 4 bases, with 12 bases between. CDR3 size: 14 residues. CDR1 is MNHEY and CDR2 is SMNVEV in the germline V gene (reference sequence). CDR3 bases: TGTGCCAGCAGTTTCCGGGACGCACGCTATGGCTACACCTTC. Protein sequence: CASSFRDARYGYTF.

This clonotype was seen a single time. This may come from a read error, since a much larger clone is one base off. The chain employs TRBV12-3 or TRBV12-4 and TRBJ1-3; a weak D match, TRBD1 (5 bases). The CDR3 has 16 amino acids. CDR3 amino acids: CAGRLGSGVFGNTIYF. In nucleotides, the CDR3 is TGTGCCGGCAGACTCGGCTCGGGGGTTTTTGGAAACACCATATATTTT.

This clonotype was seen repeatedly, ten times or more. The CDR3 loop reads CASSFTGGETQYF. CDR3 in DNA: TGTGCCAGCAGCTTTACGGGGGGCGAGACCCAGTACTTC. The rearrangement links TRBV7-3 to TRBJ2-5; tentative D call: TRBD2 (7 bases). The germline gives CDR1 SGHTA, CDR2 FQGTGA. The CDR3 covers 13 residues. V gave up 3 bases and J gave up 5 bases, with 10 bases separating them.

In this sample, this clonotype turned up many times. J is TRBJ2-7 and V is TRBV7-2, with D possibly TRBD1 on 5 matching bases. The CDR3 sequence is 14 residues long. V was shortened by 0 bases and J by 4 bases, with 10 bases between the two germline ends. CDR1 and CDR2 from the germline V gene are SGHTA and FQGNSA. DNA for the CDR3: TGTGCCAGCAGCTTAGCGCGCCCAGGGTACGAGCAGTACTTC. As protein: CASSLARPGYEQYF.

This clonotype came up many times. The rearrangement links TRBV15 to TRBJ2-7, with TRBD2 identical over 8 bases. CDR3 length: 14 residues. J gave up 4 bases and V 0 bases, and 2 bases lay outside the gene matches. Looked up from germline, CDR1 is LNHNV and CDR2 is YYDKDF (reference sequence). CDR3 sequence reads: CATSRESSGYEQYF. The CDR3, as DNA: TGTGCCACCAGCAGAGAATCTAGCGGGTACGAGCAGTACTTC.

V is TRBV7-9 and J is TRBJ2-7; D is possibly TRBD1 (6 bases). Germline lookup yields CDR1 SEHNR and CDR2 FQNEAQ (reference sequence). The CDR3 spans 14 residues. V lost 4 bases to trimming and J lost 6 bases, with 16 bases between them. The CDR3 spells CASSSQGKVGEQYF. CDR3 nucleotides: TGTGCCAGCAGCTCGCAGGGGAAGGTCGGCGAGCAGTACTTC.

The chain has TRBV30 and TRBJ2-7, with 8 bases fitting TRBD2. Germline V gene lookup returns CDR1 GTSNPN and CDR2 SVGIG (reference sequence). The CDR3 is 14 residues long. The V segment lost 5 bases and the J segment 1 base; nucleotides outside the gene matches: 7. The CDR3 DNA is TGTGCCTGGGTCTCTAGCGGGCTATCCTACGAGCAGTACTTC. It encodes CAWVSSGLSYEQYF. Looking up the rest from reference TRBV30 and TRBJ2-7 gives the full variable domain: SQTIHQWPATLVQPVGSPLSLECTVEGTSNPNLYWYRQAAGRGLQLLFYSVGIGQISSEVPQNLSASRPQDRQFILSSKKLLLSDSGFYLCAWVSSGLSYEQYFGPGTRLTVT.

The V call is TRBV20-1, the J call TRBJ1-1; maybe TRBD1 (6 bases). In germline, CDR1 is DFQATT, CDR2 SNEGSKA (reference sequence). The V end lost 5 bases, the J end lost 4 bases, and 26 bases lay between the germline ends. The CDR3 sequence is 17 residues long. The CDR3 protein is CSAPKTGRLTGSTEAFF. The CDR3 DNA reads as TGCAGTGCTCCTAAAACAGGGCGGTTGACGGGGAGCACTGAAGCTTTCTTT.

The V call is TRBV5-6, the J call TRBJ1-1; weak D call: TRBD1 (5 bases). This CDR3 has 15 residues. In germline, CDR1 is SGHDT, CDR2 YYEEEE. V was trimmed by 3 bases and J by 0 bases, leaving 12 bases between them. Written as DNA, the CDR3 is TGTGCCAGCAGCTCTTTCAGGGCTATGAACACTGAAGCTTTCTTT. This gives the protein CASSSFRAMNTEAFF.

The gene calls are TRBV30 and TRBJ2-3; possibly TRBD2 for D (5 bases). This CDR3 region has 14 residues. Germline V lookup: CDR1 GTSNPN, CDR2 SVGIG (reference sequence). The ends were cut back, 3 bases at V and 5 bases at J, with 15 bases in the middle. Here the CDR3 DNA reads TGTGCCTGGAGGTCTTATGGGAGAGGAGATACGCAGTATTTT. Protein sequence: CAWRSYGRGDTQYF. Drawing the rest from reference TRBV30 and TRBJ2-3, the complete variable domain is SQTIHQWPATLVQPVGSPLSLECTVEGTSNPNLYWYRQAAGRGLQLLFYSVGIGQISSEVPQNLSASRPQDRQFILSSKKLLLSDSGFYLCAWRSYGRGDTQYFGPGTRLTVL.

Ten or more counts support this clonotype. The chain combines TRBV6-1 with TRBJ1-6; 10 bases match TRBD1. The CDR3 is 15 amino acids. CDR1 MNHNS and CDR2 SASEGT come from the germline V gene. The ends lost 1 base at V and 7 bases at J; junction bases unmatched: 1. The DNA of the CDR3 is TGTGCCAGCAGTGAAGGGACAGGGGGAAATTCACCCCTCCACTTT. It is translated as CASSEGTGGNSPLHF.

This clonotype has only a few counts. A much larger clonotype is one base distant, so this may be a read error. The chain recombines TRBV12-3 or TRBV12-4 with TRBJ1-4, with 8 bases identical to TRBD1. The CDR3 consists of 14 residues. CDR3 region: CASSLQGGGEKLLF. The CDR3 region has the DNA TGTGCCAGCAGTCTACAGGGGGGAGGCGAAAAACTGCTTTTT.

A few counts support this clonotype. This chain links TRBV2 with TRBJ1-1; D gene uncertain. The V end lost 8 bases, the J end lost 1 base, and 11 bases lay between the germline ends. The length of the CDR3 is 13 residues. Germline CDR1 reads SNHLY; CDR2 reads FYNNEI. Written as DNA, the CDR3 is TGTGCCAGCCGGAAGCGAGCGAACACTGAAGCTTTCTTT. Translated, it gives CASRKRANTEAFF.

This clonotype was counted at least ten times. The V and J genes are TRBV5-5 and TRBJ2-2; D remains unclear. This CDR3 is 15 amino acids long. V shed 2 bases and J shed 1 base, with 9 bases lying between them. The germline V gene has CDR1 SGHKS and CDR2 YYEKEE (reference sequence). CDR3: CASSFSLVNTGELFF. As DNA, the CDR3 is TGTGCCAGCAGCTTTAGCCTAGTGAACACCGGGGAGCTGTTTTTT.

In its sample, this clonotype was seen many times. This chain links TRBV7-6 with TRBJ2-5, with D possibly TRBD2 on 6 matching bases. CDR3 length equals 13 residues. V lost 5 bases and J 2 bases, leaving 9 bases between the germline ends. In germline, CDR1 is SGHVS, CDR2 FNYEAQ. CDR3: CASSRDFQETQYF. For the CDR3, the DNA is TGTGCCAGCAGCAGGGACTTTCAAGAGACCCAGTACTTC.

The V gene is TRBV2, the J gene TRBJ1-4; 12 bases fit TRBD1. The CDR3 has 20 amino acids. Unmatched junction bases numbered 14, after V lost 6 bases and J lost 0 bases. The germline gives CDR1 SNHLY, CDR2 FYNNEI. The CDR3 DNA reads as TGTGCCAGCAGCGCCTCCGGGACAGGGGGCCCTATTGCAACTAATGAAAAACTGTTTTTT. It specifies CASSASGTGGPIATNEKLFF.

Many counts were recorded for this clonotype. The chain carries TRBV20-1 and TRBJ2-1; D gene ambiguous. V was pared by 4 bases and J by 2 bases, with 9 bases between. CDR3 length: 13 amino acids. Germline assignment: CDR1 DFQATT and CDR2 SNEGSKA (reference sequence). CDR3 sequence (DNA): TGCAGTGCTAACGGGCCAACCTACAATGAGCAGTTCTTC. It specifies CSANGPTYNEQFF.